This TCR beta chain was recovered during a study of OX40 agonist ivuxolimab in advanced cancers. Study conclusions and caveats: Partial responders dosed at 0.1-3.0 mg/kg displayed clonal expansion ranking among the lowest.

Deletions cut 5 bases from V and 2 bases from J, with 8 bases between. The CDR3 contains 13 residues. Germline assignment: CDR1 SEHNR and CDR2 FQNEAQ (reference sequence). The repertoire was sequenced with immunoSEQ multiplex PCR; TCRdb's copy has only in-frame clones and lacks some. The repertoire has about 60,000 clones, 90% to 95% of them found once; the top ten carry approximately 18%. On this clone: Its antigen is not identified.

The sample was CD4+ or CD8+ T cells sorted from blood, taken in a trial of the OX40 agonist ivuxolimab. This clonotype originated in an adult with an advanced solid tumor such as melanoma, head and neck, liver or kidney cancer. The J gene is TRBJ2-3, the V gene TRBV7-9; D is ambiguous. The CDR3 nucleotides read TGTGCCAGCAGCGCGTACTTCACAGATACGCAGTATTTT. Protein: CASSAYFTDTQYF.